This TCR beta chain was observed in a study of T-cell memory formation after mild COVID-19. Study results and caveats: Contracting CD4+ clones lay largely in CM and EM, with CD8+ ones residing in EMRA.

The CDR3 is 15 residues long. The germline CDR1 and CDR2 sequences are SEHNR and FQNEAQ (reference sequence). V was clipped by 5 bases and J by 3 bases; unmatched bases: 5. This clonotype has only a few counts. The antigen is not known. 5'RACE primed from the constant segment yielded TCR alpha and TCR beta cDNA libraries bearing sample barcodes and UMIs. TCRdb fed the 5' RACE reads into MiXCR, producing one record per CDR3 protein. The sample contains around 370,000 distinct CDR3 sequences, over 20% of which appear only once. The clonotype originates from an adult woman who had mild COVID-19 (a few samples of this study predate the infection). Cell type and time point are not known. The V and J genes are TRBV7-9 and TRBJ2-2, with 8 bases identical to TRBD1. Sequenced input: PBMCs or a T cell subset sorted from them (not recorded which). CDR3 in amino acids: CASSVRQGHTGELFF. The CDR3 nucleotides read TGTGCCAGCAGCGTCAGACAGGGGCACACCGGGGAGCTGTTTTTT.